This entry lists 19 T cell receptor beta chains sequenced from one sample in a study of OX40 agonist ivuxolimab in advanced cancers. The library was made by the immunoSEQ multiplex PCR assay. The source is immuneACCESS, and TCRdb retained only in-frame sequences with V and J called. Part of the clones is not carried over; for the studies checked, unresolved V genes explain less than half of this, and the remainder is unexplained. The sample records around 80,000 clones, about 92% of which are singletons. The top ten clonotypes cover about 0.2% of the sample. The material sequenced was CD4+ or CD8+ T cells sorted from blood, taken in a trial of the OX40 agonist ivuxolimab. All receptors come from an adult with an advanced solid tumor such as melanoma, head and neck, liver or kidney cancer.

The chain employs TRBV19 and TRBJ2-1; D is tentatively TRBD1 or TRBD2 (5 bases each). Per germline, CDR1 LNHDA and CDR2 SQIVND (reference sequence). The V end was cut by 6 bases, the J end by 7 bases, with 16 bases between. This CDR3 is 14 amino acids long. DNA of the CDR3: TGTGCCAGTAGACGGGACCCCGTAAAAAATGAGCAGTTCTTC. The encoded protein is CASRRDPVKNEQFF.

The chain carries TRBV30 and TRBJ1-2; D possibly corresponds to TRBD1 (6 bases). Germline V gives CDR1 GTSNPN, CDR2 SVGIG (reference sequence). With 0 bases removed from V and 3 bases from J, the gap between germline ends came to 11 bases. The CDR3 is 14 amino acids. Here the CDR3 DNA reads TGTGCCTGGAGTGTACTGGGGGCCGACTATGGCTACACCTTC. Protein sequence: CAWSVLGADYGYTF.

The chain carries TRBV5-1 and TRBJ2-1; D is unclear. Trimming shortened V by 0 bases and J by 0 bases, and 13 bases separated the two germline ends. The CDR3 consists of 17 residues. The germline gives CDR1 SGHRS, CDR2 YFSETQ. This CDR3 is CASSLEPHPSSYNEQFF. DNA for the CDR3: TGCGCCAGCAGCTTGGAGCCCCATCCAAGCTCCTACAATGAGCAGTTCTTC.

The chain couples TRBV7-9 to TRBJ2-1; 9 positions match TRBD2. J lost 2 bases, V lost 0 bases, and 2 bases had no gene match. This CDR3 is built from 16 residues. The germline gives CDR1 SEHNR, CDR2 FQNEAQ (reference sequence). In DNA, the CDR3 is TGTGCCAGCAGCTTAGCACTAGCGGGCGCCTACAATGAGCAGTTCTTC. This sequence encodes CASSLALAGAYNEQFF.

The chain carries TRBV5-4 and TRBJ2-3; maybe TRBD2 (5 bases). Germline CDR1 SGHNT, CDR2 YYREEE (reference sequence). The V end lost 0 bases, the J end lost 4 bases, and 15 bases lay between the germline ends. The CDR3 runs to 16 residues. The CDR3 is CASSLGLLQFADTQYF. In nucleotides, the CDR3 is TGTGCCAGCAGCTTGGGACTACTGCAGTTCGCAGATACGCAGTATTTT.

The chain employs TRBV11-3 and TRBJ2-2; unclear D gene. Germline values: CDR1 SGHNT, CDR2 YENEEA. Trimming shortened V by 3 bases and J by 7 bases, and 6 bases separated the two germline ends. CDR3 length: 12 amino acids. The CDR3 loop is CASSFPGGELFF. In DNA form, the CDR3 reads TGTGCCAGCAGCTTCCCGGGCGGGGAGCTGTTTTTT.

The chain's CDR3 is CAWRLGYNSPLHF. CDR3 in DNA: TGTGCCTGGCGGTTGGGGTACAATTCACCCCTCCACTTT. The J gene is TRBJ1-6, the V gene TRBV30; D is ambiguous. V gave up 5 bases and J gave up 7 bases, with 12 bases separating them. The CDR3 runs 13 residues. CDR1 and CDR2 (germline): GTSNPN, SVGIG (reference sequence).

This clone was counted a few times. CDR3 bases: TGTGCTACGGACAGTAACTATGGCTACACCTTC. Translated, it gives CATDSNYGYTF. J is TRBJ1-2 and V is TRBV30, with D tentatively TRBD1 (6 bases). The CDR3 extends over 11 amino acids. Germline CDR1 reads GTSNPN; CDR2 reads SVGIG (reference sequence).

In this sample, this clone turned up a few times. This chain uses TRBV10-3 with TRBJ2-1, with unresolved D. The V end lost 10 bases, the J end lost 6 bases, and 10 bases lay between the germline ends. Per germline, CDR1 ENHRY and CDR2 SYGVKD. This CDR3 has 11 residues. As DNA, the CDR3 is TGTGCCACTTCTACGCGCAATGAGCAGTTCTTC. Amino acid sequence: CATSTRNEQFF.

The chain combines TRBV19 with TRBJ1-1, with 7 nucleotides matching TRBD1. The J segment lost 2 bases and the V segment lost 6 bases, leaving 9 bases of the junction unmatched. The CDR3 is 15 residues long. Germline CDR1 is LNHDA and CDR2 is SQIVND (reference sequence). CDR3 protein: CASRGTAPGNTEAFF. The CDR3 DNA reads TGTGCCAGTAGGGGGACAGCCCCGGGCAACACTGAAGCTTTCTTT.

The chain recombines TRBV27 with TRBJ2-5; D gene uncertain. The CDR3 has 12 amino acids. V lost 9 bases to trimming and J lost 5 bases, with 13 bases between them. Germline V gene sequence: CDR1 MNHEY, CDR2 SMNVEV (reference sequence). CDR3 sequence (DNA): TGTGCCAGTGGGGTGTCGGTCGAGACCCAGTACTTC. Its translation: CASGVSVETQYF.

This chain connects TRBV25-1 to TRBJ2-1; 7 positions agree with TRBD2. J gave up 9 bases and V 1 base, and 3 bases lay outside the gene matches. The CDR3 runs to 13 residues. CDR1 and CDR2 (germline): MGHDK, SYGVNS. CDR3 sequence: CASSEFGRSEQFF. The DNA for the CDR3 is TGTGCCAGCAGTGAATTCGGGAGGAGTGAGCAGTTCTTC. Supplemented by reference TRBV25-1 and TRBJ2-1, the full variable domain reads EADIYQTPRYLVIGTGKKITLECSQTMGHDKMYWYQQDPGMELHLIHYSYGVNSTEKGDLSSESTVSRIRTEHFPLTLESARPSHTSQYLCASSEFGRSEQFFGPGTRLTVL.

CDR3 coding DNA: TGTGCCAGCAGTTTGACGGGATACTACAATGAGCAGTTCTTC. Its translation is CASSLTGYYNEQFF. The chain couples TRBV27 to TRBJ2-1; possible D gene TRBD2, 5 bases. V shed 3 bases and J shed 3 bases, with 9 bases lying between them. Per the germline V gene, CDR1 is MNHEY and CDR2 is SMNVEV (reference sequence). CDR3 length: 14 residues.

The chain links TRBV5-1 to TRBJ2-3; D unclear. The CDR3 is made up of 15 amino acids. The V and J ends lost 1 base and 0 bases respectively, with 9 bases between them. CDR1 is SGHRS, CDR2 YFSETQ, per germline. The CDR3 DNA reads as TGCGCCAGCAGCTTGCTGGGTATAAGCACAGATACGCAGTATTTT. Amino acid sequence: CASSLLGISTDTQYF.

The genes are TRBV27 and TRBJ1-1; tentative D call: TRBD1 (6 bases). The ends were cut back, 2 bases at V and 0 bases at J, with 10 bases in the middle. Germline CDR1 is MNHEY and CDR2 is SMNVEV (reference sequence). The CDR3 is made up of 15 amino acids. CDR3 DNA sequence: TGTGCCAGCAGTTTAAAGGGGGGACTGAACACTGAAGCTTTCTTT. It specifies CASSLKGGLNTEAFF.

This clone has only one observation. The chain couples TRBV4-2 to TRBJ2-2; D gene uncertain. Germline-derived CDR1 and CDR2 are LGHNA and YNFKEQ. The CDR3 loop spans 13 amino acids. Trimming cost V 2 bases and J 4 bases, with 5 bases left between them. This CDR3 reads CASSQRLTGELFF. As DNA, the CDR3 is TGTGCCAGCAGCCAAAGACTCACCGGGGAGCTGTTTTTT.

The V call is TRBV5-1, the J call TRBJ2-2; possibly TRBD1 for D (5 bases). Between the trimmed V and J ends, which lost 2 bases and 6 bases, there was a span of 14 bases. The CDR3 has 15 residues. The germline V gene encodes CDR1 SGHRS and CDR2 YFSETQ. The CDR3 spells CASSFRTSSAGELFF. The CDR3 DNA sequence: TGCGCCAGCAGCTTCAGGACATCCTCGGCCGGGGAGCTGTTTTTT.

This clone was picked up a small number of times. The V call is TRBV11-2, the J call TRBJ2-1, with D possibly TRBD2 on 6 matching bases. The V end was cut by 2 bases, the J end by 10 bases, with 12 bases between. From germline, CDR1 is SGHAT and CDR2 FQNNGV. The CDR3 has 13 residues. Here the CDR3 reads CASSLRQGGEQFF. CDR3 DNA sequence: TGTGCCAGCAGCTTAAGGCAGGGAGGCGAGCAGTTCTTC. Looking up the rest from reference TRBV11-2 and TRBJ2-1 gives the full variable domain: EAGVAQSPRYKIIEKRQSVAFWCNPISGHATLYWYQQILGQGPKLLIQFQNNGVVDDSQLPKDRFSAERLKGVDSTLKIQPAKLEDSAVYLCASSLRQGGEQFFGPGTRLTVL.

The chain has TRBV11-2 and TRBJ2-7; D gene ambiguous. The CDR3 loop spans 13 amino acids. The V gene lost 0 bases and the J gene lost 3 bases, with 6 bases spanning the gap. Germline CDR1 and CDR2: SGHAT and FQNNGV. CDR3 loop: CASSLDGRYEQYF. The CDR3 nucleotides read TGTGCCAGCAGCTTAGATGGACGCTACGAGCAGTACTTC.